This entry lists 7 T cell receptor beta chains sequenced from one sample in a study of T cell responses to AZD1222 COVID-19 vaccine. TCRdb's table, derived via immunoSEQ multiplex PCR, lists solely in-frame clones and lacks some. The top ten hold roughly 15% of the sample, which has under 140,000 clones, 85% to 90% seen once. The sample consisted of peripheral blood, taken 28 days after the second AZD1222 dose. These receptors came from an adult who received the AZD1222 COVID-19 vaccine.

The chain couples TRBV28 to TRBJ2-2, with 7 bases identical to TRBD1. This CDR3 contains 16 residues. V shed 1 base and J 2 bases; nucleotides not matched to a gene: 4. Per the germline V gene, CDR1 is MDHEN and CDR2 is SYDVKM. DNA for the CDR3: TGTGCCAGCAGTTTATCGGCAGGGGGAAACACCGGGGAGCTGTTTTTT. This sequence encodes CASSLSAGGNTGELFF.

V and J are TRBV7-9 and TRBJ2-2; 9 nucleotides agree with TRBD1. The CDR3 consists of 16 residues. The germline V gene has CDR1 SEHNR and CDR2 FQNEAQ (reference sequence). Trimming at V came to 5 bases and at J to 5 bases, leaving 9 bases not matched to a gene. The CDR3 coding sequence is TGTGCCAGCAGCGCCCCGGGACAGGGTAGTACCGGGGAGCTGTTTTTT. Translated, it gives CASSAPGQGSTGELFF. The whole variable domain, filled in from reference TRBV7-9 and TRBJ2-2, reads DTGVSQNPRHKITKRGQNVTFRCDPISEHNRLYWYRQTLGQGPEFLTYFQNEAQLEKSRLLSDRFSAERPKGSFSTLEIQRTEQGDSAMYLCASSAPGQGSTGELFFGEGSRLTVL.

This sequence joins TRBV11-3 and TRBJ2-7; no firm D call. Trimming removed 0 bases from V and 7 bases from J, with 7 bases in between. There are 12 residues in the CDR3. Germline V gene data show CDR1 as SGHNT and CDR2 as YENEEA. CDR3 coding DNA: TGTGCCAGCAGCTTAGATATAGGGGAGCAGTACTTC. The encoded protein is CASSLDIGEQYF.

The chain employs TRBV27 and TRBJ1-2; possibly TRBD1 for D (5 bases). The CDR3 sequence is 13 residues long. Trimming cost V 0 bases and J 7 bases, with 9 bases left between them. CDR1 MNHEY and CDR2 SMNVEV come from the germline V gene (reference sequence). CDR3 in amino acids: CASSLSRGGGYTF. The CDR3 DNA follows: TGTGCCAGCAGTTTATCCCGGGGGGGTGGCTACACCTTC.

This rearrangement joins TRBV3-1 (or the pseudogene TRBV3-2) to TRBJ2-5; 7 nucleotides line up with TRBD1. This CDR3 is built from 16 residues. Trimming removed 3 bases from V and 0 bases from J; junction bases left unmatched: 7. Looked up from germline, CDR1 is LGHDT and CDR2 is YNNKEL (reference sequence). Written as DNA, the CDR3 is TGTGCCAGCAGCCATCTACCGGACAGGTACCAAGAGACCCAGTACTTC. Its protein is CASSHLPDRYQETQYF.

This rearrangement joins TRBV11-2 to TRBJ2-1; D call uncertain. V lost 1 base to trimming and J lost 2 bases, with 9 bases between them. The CDR3 covers 15 residues. Germline V gene lookup returns CDR1 SGHAT and CDR2 FQNNGV. The CDR3 sequence is CASSLVSGTYNEQFF. The CDR3 region has the DNA TGTGCCAGCAGCTTAGTATCCGGCACCTACAATGAGCAGTTCTTC.

The genes are TRBV7-9 and TRBJ1-2; the D is unclear. The V and J ends lost 7 bases and 3 bases respectively, with 21 bases between them. The germline CDR1 and CDR2 sequences are SEHNR and FQNEAQ (reference sequence). The CDR3 totals 16 residues. The DNA for the CDR3 is TGTGCCAGCACCCCGGGGAGCTTCTCTAATCACTATGGCTACACCTTC. It codes for CASTPGSFSNHYGYTF.